These T cell receptor beta chains were read from a single sample in a study of T-cell memory formation after mild COVID-19. TCRdb used MiXCR to reprocess the 5' RACE reads, holding one entry per CDR3 protein. The table lists more than 350,000 distinct CDR3 sequences, approximately 15% of them singletons. The sample consisted of PBMCs or a T cell subset sorted from them (not recorded which). The receptor set was obtained from a man between 18 and 29 years old who had mild COVID-19 (a few samples of this study predate the infection). Cell type and time point are not known. Both conserved end residues are part of each CDR3. Fields, in order: clone size, CDR3 length, V gene, D gene, J gene, CDR3 protein, CDR3 DNA. A D gene is named only where the DNA matches it firmly. Size values are once, few and many counts, or a class for expanded clones, and some rows have none.

clone size: few
CDR3 length: 15
V gene: TRBV7-2
D gene: TRBD1
J gene: TRBJ1-2
CDR3 protein: CASSLVGRGGYGYTF
CDR3 DNA: TGTGCCAGCAGCTTAGTCGGCAGGGGGGGATATGGCTACACCTTC

clone size: .
CDR3 length: 14
V gene: TRBV12-3/TRBV12-4
D gene: .
J gene: TRBJ1-1
CDR3 protein: CASSTGTQNTEAFF
CDR3 DNA: TGTGCCAGCAGCACCGGGACACAGAACACTGAAGCTTTCTTT

clone size: many
CDR3 length: 15
V gene: TRBV7-9
D gene: TRBD2
J gene: TRBJ2-2
CDR3 protein: CASSRGGTNTGELFF
CDR3 DNA: TGTGCCAGCAGCCGCGGGGGGACGAACACCGGGGAGCTGTTTTTT

clone size: few
CDR3 length: 18
V gene: TRBV4-3
D gene: .
J gene: TRBJ2-6
CDR3 protein: CASSEVWTRPSGANVLTF
CDR3 DNA: TGCGCCAGCAGCGAAGTTTGGACACGACCCTCTGGGGCCAACGTCCTGACTTTC

clone size: many
CDR3 length: 14
V gene: TRBV5-1
D gene: .
J gene: TRBJ2-3
CDR3 protein: CASRAGTSTDTQYF
CDR3 DNA: TGTGCCAGCAGGGCCGGGACTAGCACAGATACGCAGTATTTT

clone size: .
CDR3 length: 11
V gene: TRBV20-1
D gene: .
J gene: TRBJ2-1
CDR3 protein: CSARLVGEQFF
CDR3 DNA: TGCAGTGCTAGGCTGGTGGGTGAGCAGTTCTTC

clone size: .
CDR3 length: 13
V gene: TRBV29-1
D gene: .
J gene: TRBJ1-1
CDR3 protein: CSVEAALNTEAFF
CDR3 DNA: TGCAGCGTTGAGGCAGCCCTTAACACTGAAGCTTTCTTT

clone size: .
CDR3 length: 14
V gene: TRBV10-3
D gene: .
J gene: TRBJ1-1
CDR3 protein: CATRRDPGNTEAFF
CDR3 DNA: TGTGCCACCCGGAGGGACCCAGGCAACACTGAAGCTTTCTTT

clone size: .
CDR3 length: 17
V gene: TRBV5-1
D gene: .
J gene: TRBJ1-2
CDR3 protein: CAKIKGRDPLLTYGYTF
CDR3 DNA: TGCGCCAAAATTAAGGGCAGGGATCCCCTTCTAACCTATGGCTACACCTTC

clone size: .
CDR3 length: 14
V gene: TRBV20-1
D gene: .
J gene: TRBJ2-3
CDR3 protein: CSAKTDRGTDTQYF
CDR3 DNA: TGCAGTGCAAAGACTGACAGAGGCACAGATACGCAGTATTTT

clone size: few
CDR3 length: 15
V gene: TRBV5-1
D gene: .
J gene: TRBJ1-2
CDR3 protein: CASSPLFGQGGGYTF
CDR3 DNA: TGCGCCAGCAGCCCCCTTTTCGGCCAGGGTGGGGGCTACACCTTC

clone size: .
CDR3 length: 13
V gene: TRBV6-5
D gene: .
J gene: TRBJ1-5
CDR3 protein: CASKGRVDQPQHF
CDR3 DNA: TGTGCCAGCAAGGGCAGGGTGGATCAGCCCCAGCATTTT

clone size: many
CDR3 length: 16
V gene: TRBV7-2
D gene: TRBD2
J gene: TRBJ2-3
CDR3 protein: CASSPALAGGQDTQYF
CDR3 DNA: TGTGCCAGCAGCCCCGCCCTAGCGGGGGGGCAAGATACGCAGTATTTT

clone size: few
CDR3 length: 16
V gene: TRBV6-2/TRBV6-3
D gene: TRBD2
J gene: TRBJ2-3
CDR3 protein: CASSYEAGLAIDTQYF
CDR3 DNA: TGTGCCAGCAGTTACGAAGCGGGACTAGCGATAGATACGCAGTATTTT

clone size: .
CDR3 length: 14
V gene: TRBV6-2/TRBV6-3
D gene: .
J gene: TRBJ2-5
CDR3 protein: CASSWFDRRETQYF
CDR3 DNA: TGTGCCAGCAGTTGGTTCGACAGGAGAGAGACCCAGTACTTC

clone size: .
CDR3 length: 14
V gene: TRBV20-1
D gene: TRBD2
J gene: TRBJ2-3
CDR3 protein: CSAVLGGGSNTQYF
CDR3 DNA: TGCAGTGCCGTCCTGGGCGGGGGTAGTAATACGCAGTATTTT

clone size: few
CDR3 length: 14
V gene: TRBV5-1
D gene: TRBD1
J gene: TRBJ1-5
CDR3 protein: CASSFTGVGQPQHF
CDR3 DNA: TGCGCCAGCAGCTTTACAGGGGTCGGTCAGCCCCAGCATTTT

clone size: .
CDR3 length: 14
V gene: TRBV20-1
D gene: TRBD1
J gene: TRBJ1-5
CDR3 protein: CSANGQGANQPQHF
CDR3 DNA: TGCAGTGCAAATGGACAGGGCGCCAATCAGCCCCAGCATTTT

clone size: many
CDR3 length: 14
V gene: TRBV5-1
D gene: .
J gene: TRBJ2-3
CDR3 protein: CASSTHNEADTQYF
CDR3 DNA: TGCGCCAGCAGCACCCACAACGAGGCAGATACGCAGTATTTT

clone size: few
CDR3 length: 13
V gene: TRBV5-1
D gene: .
J gene: TRBJ2-2
CDR3 protein: CASSSQVPGELFF
CDR3 DNA: TGCGCCAGCAGCTCACAGGTACCCGGGGAGCTGTTTTTT

clone size: .
CDR3 length: 14
V gene: TRBV9
D gene: TRBD1
J gene: TRBJ1-1
CDR3 protein: CASSAGTELLEAFF
CDR3 DNA: TGTGCCAGCAGCGCCGGGACAGAGCTGCTTGAAGCTTTCTTT

clone size: .
CDR3 length: 13
V gene: TRBV4-1
D gene: .
J gene: TRBJ2-1
CDR3 protein: CASSQDGWDEQFF
CDR3 DNA: TGCGCCAGCAGCCAAGACGGGTGGGATGAGCAGTTCTTC